The 10 T cell receptor beta chains below all came from one sample that was sequenced in a study of Graves' ophthalmopathy and Graves' hyperthyroidism listed by TCRdb under 2018. The instrument given in TCRdb is Illumina HiSeq 2000. For repertoire sequencing, the TCR beta CDR3 regions were amplified from RNA transcripts. A first-round RT-PCR used HTBI primers with the Qiagen OneStep RT-PCR kit, followed by a second-round multiplex PCR, size selection and purification. TCRdb reprocessing: public reads trimmed at Q25 with fastp, clones called with MiXCR, in-frame beta chains kept. Identical CDR3 protein sequences are pooled into one entry, listed with their most common genes and DNA. This sample is represented by under 350,000 distinct CDR3 sequences; roughly 15% of them were singletons. The top ten constitute over 9% of the sample. Sequencing was done on a sample of peripheral blood. The receptors derive from an adult man with Graves' ophthalmopathy.

This clonotype is a singleton in its sample. This sequence joins TRBV6-5 and TRBJ2-7, with D tentatively TRBD2 (5 bases). The V end lost 4 bases, the J end lost 1 base, and 11 bases lay between the germline ends. The germline V gene has CDR1 MNHEY and CDR2 SVGAGI. The CDR3 consists of 14 residues. The DNA of the CDR3 is TGTGCCAGCAGTTCGTATCCGGGGTCCTACGAGCAGTACTTC. Protein product: CASSSYPGSYEQYF.

The J gene is TRBJ1-1, the V gene TRBV6-1; D uncertain. Per germline, CDR1 MNHNS and CDR2 SASEGT. CDR3 size: 14 residues. V was pared by 7 bases and J by 3 bases, with 15 bases between. The CDR3 region has the DNA TGTGCCAGCAATCGTCTCGGGGTTGACACTGAAGCTTTCTTT. It encodes CASNRLGVDTEAFF.

At least ten counts were recorded for this clonotype. This sequence joins TRBV28 and TRBJ2-7; tentatively, D is TRBD1 (7 bases). The germline V gene encodes CDR1 MDHEN and CDR2 SYDVKM. CDR3 length: 14 amino acids. Trimming removed 5 bases from V and 2 bases from J, with 13 bases in between. The DNA for the CDR3 is TGTGCCAGCAGTCTACAGGGGAGGACCTACGAGCAGTACTTC. Protein: CASSLQGRTYEQYF. Full variable domain (remainder filled in from reference TRBV28 and TRBJ2-7): DVKVTQSSRYLVKRTGEKVFLECVQDMDHENMFWYRQDPGLGLRLIYFSYDVKMKEKGDIPEGYSVSREKKERFSLILESASTNQTSMYLCASSLQGRTYEQYFGPGTRLTVT.

In this sample, this clonotype turned up many times. The chain has TRBV5-1 and TRBJ1-1; no definite D call. This CDR3 is built from 13 residues. The V gene's germline CDR1 is SGHRS and CDR2 YFSETQ. Trimming stripped 6 bases from V and 1 base from J, with 10 bases between. This chain's CDR3 is CASMPAENTEAFF. In nucleotides, the CDR3 is TGCGCCAGCATGCCTGCGGAGAACACTGAAGCTTTCTTT.

This clonotype has a count of ten or more. This sequence joins TRBV5-1 and TRBJ2-1; no reliable D call. In germline, CDR1 is SGHRS, CDR2 YFSETQ. The V and J ends lost 4 bases and 8 bases respectively, with 16 bases between them. The CDR3 is 14 amino acids. The CDR3 is CASSLTVGTDEQFF. CDR3 sequence (DNA): TGCGCCAGCAGCCTGACTGTGGGTACGGATGAGCAGTTCTTC.

The sample holds many counts of this clonotype. This chain joins TRBV5-6 and TRBJ2-7; D might be TRBD1 (6 bases). The CDR3 is 11 residues long. The V end was cut by 4 bases, the J end by 6 bases, with 8 bases between. The germline V gene encodes CDR1 SGHDT and CDR2 YYEEEE. CDR3 sequence reads: CASSGGAEQYF. The CDR3 nucleotides are TGTGCCAGCAGCGGGGGCGCCGAGCAGTACTTC.

This clonotype was seen at least ten times. The rearrangement links TRBV19 to TRBJ1-5; TRBD1 is a possible D gene (6 bases). The germline V gene encodes CDR1 LNHDA and CDR2 SQIVND (reference sequence). There are 16 residues in the CDR3. Trimming left V 7 bases short and J 6 bases short, with 22 bases between. The CDR3 nucleotides read TGTGCCAGTACTCCCCGGGGAGGGGGGTTGGGTCAGCCCCAGCATTTT. Translation: CASTPRGGGLGQPQHF.

This clonotype was recorded once. The rearrangement joins TRBV6-1 to TRBJ2-7; TRBD1 matches at 8 bases. The V gene's germline CDR1 is MNHNS and CDR2 SASEGT. J lost 3 bases, V lost 6 bases, and 10 bases had no gene match. The CDR3 runs to 15 residues. CDR3 bases: TGTGCCAGCAGCACCGGACAGGGCTTCGTCTACGAGCAGTACTTC. Amino acids: CASSTGQGFVYEQYF.

This clonotype has at least ten counts. V is TRBV29-1 and J is TRBJ2-5; 13 bases are shared with TRBD2. V lost 6 bases and J lost 4; bases outside the gene matches: 8. The CDR3 is 15 amino acids. Germline V gene data show CDR1 as SQVTM and CDR2 as ANQGSEA. The CDR3 DNA follows: TGCAGCGTACGACTAGCGGGAGGACCCCTAGAGACCCAGTACTTC. This sequence encodes CSVRLAGGPLETQYF.

This CDR3 is CASRRLTGAMNTEAFF. The DNA of the CDR3 is TGTGCCAGCAGGCGTCTGACAGGGGCTATGAACACTGAAGCTTTCTTT. This chain joins TRBV27 and TRBJ1-1; TRBD1 aligns across 8 bases. This CDR3 has 16 residues. CDR1 is MNHEY and CDR2 is SMNVEV in the germline V gene (reference sequence). The V segment lost 6 bases and the J segment 0 bases; nucleotides outside the gene matches: 9.